This T cell receptor beta chain was found in a study of radiotherapy plus CTLA-4 blockade in lung cancer. About the research overall: Objective responses were recorded in over 15% of patients, with disease control recorded in approximately 34%. General observations from the study: Expansion in blood of tumor-derived TCR clones was seen after radiotherapy plus ipilimumab.

Regarding this clone: Its antigen is as yet unknown.

The assay was immunoSEQ multiplex PCR, and TCRdb's table has in-frame clones only and misses some. This table holds some 110,000 clones, about four fifths found once. Receiving focal radiation plus CTLA-4 blockade with ipilimumab were patients who had chemo-refractory metastatic non-small-cell lung cancer. CDR1 is SGHTA, CDR2 FQGNSA, per germline. V was clipped by 1 base and J by 5 bases, with 6 bases between them. This CDR3 is built from 13 residues. The J gene is TRBJ1-5, the V gene TRBV7-2; tentative D call: TRBD1 (5 bases). The clonotype was recovered from a human donor with non-small cell lung cancer who had a partial response to radiotherapy plus ipilimumab. This sample comprised peripheral blood, obtained from a patient treated with radiotherapy plus ipilimumab. In nucleotides, the CDR3 is TGTGCCAGCAGCTTAGAGGGGCATCAGCCCCAGCATTTT. Translating it yields CASSLEGHQPQHF.